Each of the 32 T cell receptor beta chains below was sequenced from the same sample in a study of Graves' ophthalmopathy and Graves' hyperthyroidism. Amplification targeted the TCR beta CDR3 regions, with RNA transcripts as the source material. The first round was an RT-PCR with HTBI primers, and the second round was a multiplex PCR. From the multiplex PCR reads, TCRdb called clonotypes with MiXCR, one entry per CDR3 protein. This sample carries about 740,000 distinct CDR3 sequences, about 44% of them seen once, and the ten largest clones take 44%. Sequencing was performed on peripheral blood. The receptor set was obtained from an adult man with Graves' ophthalmopathy.

This clonotype was seen a handful of times. This sequence joins TRBV25-1 and TRBJ2-2, with D unresolved. Germline assignment: CDR1 MGHDK and CDR2 SYGVNS. CDR3 length: 15 residues. V dropped 5 bases and J dropped 5 bases, with 15 bases sitting between them. CDR3 nucleotide sequence: TGTGCCAGCAGTCAAACGCGTTTTGGGACCGGGGAGCTGTTTTTT. It codes for CASSQTRFGTGELFF. Full variable domain (missing parts from reference TRBV25-1 and TRBJ2-2): EADIYQTPRYLVIGTGKKITLECSQTMGHDKMYWYQQDPGMELHLIHYSYGVNSTEKGDLSSESTVSRIRTEHFPLTLESARPSHTSQYLCASSQTRFGTGELFFGEGSRLTVL.

This clonotype was seen ten or more times. V usage is TRBV2 and J usage is TRBJ1-6, with D unclear. Germline V gives CDR1 SNHLY, CDR2 FYNNEI. Trimming took off 4 bases at V and 7 bases at J, with 11 bases between the two ends. This CDR3 comprises 14 residues. CDR3 sequence (DNA): TGTGCCAGCAGTGTTTTGCCAAGAAATTCACCCCTCCACTTT. Its protein is CASSVLPRNSPLHF.

This clonotype was seen many times. The V call is TRBV29-1, the J call TRBJ1-5, with unresolved D. Trimming took off 4 bases at V and 6 bases at J, with 7 bases between the two ends. CDR1 is SQVTM, CDR2 ANQGSEA, per germline. The CDR3 has 11 amino acids. CDR3 in DNA: TGCAGCGTTGCTCCGGTTCAGCCCCAGCATTTT. Translation gives CSVAPVQPQHF.

This clonotype was observed many times. J is TRBJ2-7 and V is TRBV10-3; D possibly corresponds to TRBD2 (6 bases). The germline V gene encodes CDR1 ENHRY and CDR2 SYGVKD. Trimming pared 5 bases from V and 4 bases from J, leaving 18 bases between. The CDR3 covers 15 residues. CDR3 residues: CAISSPLAGTYEQYF. CDR3 DNA: TGTGCCATCAGTAGCCCACTGGCGGGGACTTACGAGCAGTACTTC.

The chain has TRBV29-1 and TRBJ1-2, with D possibly TRBD1 on 6 matching bases. Trimming stripped 2 bases from V and 7 bases from J, with 14 bases between. The CDR3 has 13 amino acids. Germline assignment: CDR1 SQVTM and CDR2 ANQGSEA. CDR3 nucleotides: TGCAGCGTTGAACCCTTGGGGGCAGGTGGCTACACCTTC. Protein product: CSVEPLGAGGYTF.

V gene TRBV5-6 combines with J gene TRBJ2-7, with D perhaps TRBD2 (6 bases). TRBJ2-1 explains the end of the DNA better; the J call may be wrong. Germline V gives CDR1 SGHDT, CDR2 YYEEEE. This CDR3 is 11 amino acids long. The CDR3 reads CASSYRGEQFF. For the CDR3, the DNA is TGTGCCAGCAGTTACCGGGGGGAGCAGTTCTTC.

To note about this clonotype: A much larger clone differs by one base, so this may be a read error. V gene TRBV29-1 combines with J gene TRBJ1-4; D is possibly TRBD1 (6 bases). The germline gives CDR1 SQVTM, CDR2 ANQGSEA. V gave up 7 bases and J gave up 6 bases, with 15 bases separating them. The CDR3 spans 13 residues. CDR3 in DNA: TGCAGCGGGAGCTCAGGGGAGGATGAAAAACTGTTTTTT. Translating it yields CSGSSGEDEKLFF.

The chain employs TRBV11-2 and TRBJ1-1, with D possibly matching TRBD1 (6 bases). The V and J ends lost 7 bases and 1 base respectively, with 13 bases between them. The CDR3 runs to 14 residues. From germline, CDR1 is SGHAT and CDR2 FQNNGV. The CDR3: CASTLGQRNTEAFF. Written as DNA, the CDR3 is TGTGCCAGCACCCTCGGACAGAGGAACACTGAAGCTTTCTTT.

The chain carries TRBV25-1 and TRBJ1-2; D remains unclear. The V gene's germline CDR1 is MGHDK and CDR2 SYGVNS. The CDR3 has 14 residues. Trimming cost V 7 bases and J 11 bases, with 23 bases left between them. In DNA, the CDR3 is TGTGCCAGCACCGGAGGTGGGGATTCTGCTTCATACACCTTC. Its translation: CASTGGGDSASYTF.

This clonotype was counted only a few times. V gene TRBV7-9 combines with J gene TRBJ2-2; D remains unclear. Germline CDR1 and CDR2: SEHNR and FQNEAQ (reference sequence). Trimming left V 5 bases short and J 6 bases short, with 10 bases between. The CDR3 has 13 amino acids. The CDR3 is CASSLFVAGELFF. DNA of the CDR3: TGTGCCAGCAGCCTATTCGTCGCCGGGGAGCTGTTTTTT.

This clonotype appeared a few times. The rearrangement links TRBV6-6 to TRBJ1-1; D not resolved. The germline V gene encodes CDR1 MNHNY and CDR2 SVGAGI (reference sequence). Deletions cut 5 bases from V and 0 bases from J, with 13 bases between. The CDR3 covers 15 residues. As DNA, the CDR3 is TGTGCCAGCAGTGGGAGTTGGGTTGTGAACACTGAAGCTTTCTTT. It yields the protein CASSGSWVVNTEAFF.

This chain uses TRBV9 with TRBJ2-5; a possible D gene is TRBD2 (5 bases). There are 17 residues in the CDR3. The ends were cut back, 4 bases at V and 5 bases at J, with 24 bases in the middle. Looked up from germline, CDR1 is SGDLS and CDR2 is YYNGEE. The CDR3: CASSQIGGLGRGETQYF. In DNA, the CDR3 is TGTGCCAGCAGCCAGATTGGCGGGTTGGGGAGAGGGGAGACCCAGTACTTC.

In this sample, this clonotype turned up a few times. This chain connects TRBV6-2 or TRBV6-3 to TRBJ1-2; 11 nucleotides match TRBD1. Germline V gene sequence: CDR1 MNHEY, CDR2 SVGEGT. This CDR3 is built from 16 residues. V lost 2 bases to trimming and J lost 0 bases; unmatched junction nucleotides: 2. CDR3 coding DNA: TGTGCCAGCAGTTACCTGGGACAGGGGGCTAACTATGGCTACACCTTC. Residues: CASSYLGQGANYGYTF.

With regard to this clonotype: The junction does not match germline at one end; this may be a read error. The V call is TRBV7-9, the J call TRBJ2-7; D is uncertain. The CDR3 is made up of 13 amino acids. CDR1 and CDR2 (germline): SEHNR, FQNEAQ (reference sequence). In DNA form, the CDR3 reads TGCGCCAGCAGCCAAGAGCCTGACTACGAGCAGTACTTC. Translation: CASSQEPDYEQYF.

This clonotype was seen more than once but under ten times. J is TRBJ1-4 and V is TRBV7-9; 8 bases are a match to TRBD1. The junction had 10 bases not matched to a gene; V was cut back by 1 base and J by 6 bases. Germline V gives CDR1 SEHNR, CDR2 FQNEAQ (reference sequence). This CDR3 spans 17 amino acids. The CDR3 loop reads CASSLGLSDRGYEKLFF. CDR3 sequence (DNA): TGTGCCAGCAGCTTAGGACTTAGTGACAGGGGATATGAAAAACTGTTTTTT.

Here the CDR3 reads CASSQGEEPGVEAFF. DNA for the CDR3: TGTGCCAGCAGCCAAGGCGAGGAGCCGGGGGTTGAAGCTTTCTTT. The chain recombines TRBV11-2 with TRBJ1-1; maybe TRBD1 (5 bases). The CDR3 length is 15 residues. V lost 5 bases to trimming and J lost 7 bases, with 20 bases between them. Germline CDR1 reads SGHAT; CDR2 reads FQNNGV.

Of note for this clonotype: The junction and the germline gene differ at one end; a read error may be behind it. The rearrangement joins TRBV7-3 to TRBJ1-6, with 10 bases that match TRBD1. Germline V gene sequence: CDR1 SGHTA, CDR2 FQGTGA. This CDR3 contains 15 residues. DNA of the CDR3: TGCGCCAGCAGCCAAAGACAGGGGGCGGATTCACCCCTCCACTTT. This codes for CASSQRQGADSPLHF.

This rearrangement joins TRBV29-1 to TRBJ1-4; TRBD1 is a possible D gene (6 bases). The CDR3 totals 12 residues. Germline V CDR1 and CDR2: SQVTM, ANQGSEA. V lost 4 bases and J 12 bases, leaving 15 bases between the germline ends. The CDR3 spells CSVGTGSGELFF. The CDR3 DNA sequence: TGCAGCGTTGGAACAGGGTCAGGAGAACTGTTTTTT.

This rearrangement joins TRBV20-1 to TRBJ2-7; 11 bases are a match to TRBD2. V was pared by 0 bases and J by 6 bases, with 7 bases of the junction left unmatched. The CDR3 consists of 15 residues. Germline V lookup: CDR1 DFQATT, CDR2 SNEGSKA (reference sequence). The CDR3 region has the DNA TGCAGTGCTAGAGATAGTAGCGGGGGGGCCCCCGAGCAGTACTTC. Amino acid sequence: CSARDSSGGAPEQYF.

This sequence joins TRBV29-1 and TRBJ2-7; maybe TRBD1 (6 bases). From germline, CDR1 is SQVTM and CDR2 ANQGSEA. The CDR3 extends over 14 amino acids. V gave up 0 bases and J gave up 0 bases, with 9 bases separating them. The CDR3 reads CSVEDRGRSYEQYF. CDR3 in DNA: TGCAGCGTTGAAGACAGGGGTCGCTCCTACGAGCAGTACTTC.

This chain connects TRBV25-1 to TRBJ2-2; D is unresolved. CDR3 length equals 12 residues. Germline CDR1 MGHDK, CDR2 SYGVNS. The germline V and J ends were trimmed by 8 bases and 7 bases, with 11 bases remaining between them. As DNA, the CDR3 is TGTGCCAGCGTGCTGAAAGGCGGGGAGCTGTTTTTT. It codes for CASVLKGGELFF.

V gene TRBV25-1 combines with J gene TRBJ1-6; D may be TRBD1 (6 bases). The germline V gene encodes CDR1 MGHDK and CDR2 SYGVNS. CDR3 length: 15 residues. V lost 4 bases and J 6 bases, leaving 13 bases between the germline ends. CDR3 region: CASSGGGAFNSPLHF. DNA for the CDR3: TGTGCCAGCAGTGGGGGGGGGGCCTTTAATTCACCCCTCCACTTT. Complete variable domain (other parts from reference TRBV25-1 and TRBJ1-6): EADIYQTPRYLVIGTGKKITLECSQTMGHDKMYWYQQDPGMELHLIHYSYGVNSTEKGDLSSESTVSRIRTEHFPLTLESARPSHTSQYLCASSGGGAFNSPLHFGNGTRLTVT.

About this clonotype: The junction differs from germline at one of its ends, possibly a read error. The chain carries TRBV15 and TRBJ1-3; perhaps TRBD1 as D (6 bases). The CDR3 has 17 residues. The germline V gene has CDR1 LNHNV and CDR2 YYDKDF (reference sequence). CDR3 sequence: CATSRGTAYGSGDTIYF. CDR3 nucleotide sequence: TGTGCCACCAGCAGAGGGACAGCCTATGGCTCTGGAGACACCATATATTTT. Full variable domain (remainder filled in from reference TRBV15 and TRBJ1-3): DAMVIQNPRYQVTQFGKPVTLSCSQTLNHNVMYWYQQKSSQAPKLLFHYYDKDFNNEADTPDNFQSRRPNTSFCFLDIRSPGLGDTAMYLCATSRGTAYGSGDTIYFGEGSWLTVV.

The chain couples TRBV9 to TRBJ1-2; 7 nucleotides align to TRBD1. This CDR3 has 15 amino acids. With V trimmed by 0 bases and J by 6 bases, 8 bases remained unmatched. Germline-derived CDR1 and CDR2 are SGDLS and YYNGEE. CDR3 coding DNA: TGTGCCAGCAGCGTAGCGGGCAGGGGGAATGATGGCTACACCTTC. Translation gives CASSVAGRGNDGYTF.

Comment on this clonotype: A much larger clone lies a single base off, so this may be a read error. The chain carries TRBV2 and TRBJ2-5; 12 bases align to TRBD2. The CDR3 runs to 16 residues. Germline V CDR1 and CDR2: SNHLY, FYNNEI. The junction had 10 bases not matched to a gene; V was cut back by 6 bases and J by 5 bases. CDR3 in DNA: TGTGCCAGCAGAGCCTCTAGCGGGAGGGTTTTGGAGACCCAGTACTTC. Translating gives CASRASSGRVLETQYF.

This clonotype was detected once. Being one base from a much bigger clone, this may be a read error. V is TRBV10-2 and J is TRBJ2-5; 8 nucleotides match TRBD1. The CDR3 sequence is 15 residues long. From germline, CDR1 is WSHSY and CDR2 SAAADI. CDR3 sequence: CASSLGQEMEETQYF. The CDR3 DNA follows: TGTGCCAGCAGCCTGGGACAGGAGATGGAAGAGACCCAGTACTTC.

The chain combines TRBV15 with TRBJ2-3; 8 bases are shared with TRBD2. After removal of 5 bases from V and 5 bases from J, the junction contained 9 bases not matched to a gene. Germline V gene data show CDR1 as LNHNV and CDR2 as YYDKDF (reference sequence). This CDR3 has 15 residues. DNA for the CDR3: TGTGCCACCAGCGATCCACGGGGGGGCTTAGATACGCAGTATTTT. Residues: CATSDPRGGLDTQYF. Filled out from reference TRBV15 and TRBJ2-3, the complete variable domain reads DAMVIQNPRYQVTQFGKPVTLSCSQTLNHNVMYWYQQKSSQAPKLLFHYYDKDFNNEADTPDNFQSRRPNTSFCFLDIRSPGLGDTAMYLCATSDPRGGLDTQYFGPGTRLTVL.

This clonotype has ten or more counts. V and J are TRBV10-1 and TRBJ2-7; 9 bases are shared with TRBD1. The germline CDR1 and CDR2 sequences are WNHNN and SYGVQD (reference sequence). Losses at the gene ends were 6 bases for V and 8 bases for J; bases not matched to a gene: 11. This CDR3 region has 14 residues. The DNA for the CDR3 is TGCGCCAGCAGCTTACCGGGACAGGGTCTTCAGCAGTACTTC. The encoded protein is CASSLPGQGLQQYF.

V and J are TRBV25-1 and TRBJ2-2; 9 bases line up with TRBD2. This CDR3 is 16 amino acids long. V lost 6 bases, J lost 2 bases, and 7 bases stayed unmatched. CDR1 is MGHDK, CDR2 SYGVNS, per germline. CDR3: CASSQATSGNTGELFF. The DNA for the CDR3 is TGTGCCAGCAGCCAGGCGACTAGCGGTAACACCGGGGAGCTGTTTTTT.

The V and J genes are TRBV18 and TRBJ1-6, with D unclear. Between the trimmed V and J ends, which lost 3 bases and 0 bases, there was a span of 9 bases. In germline, CDR1 is KGHSH, CDR2 LQKENI. The CDR3 has 16 amino acids. In DNA, the CDR3 is TGTGCCAGCTCACCCAGCCAGAGCTCCTATAATTCACCCCTCCACTTT. This encodes CASSPSQSSYNSPLHF. Variable domain in full (rest from reference TRBV18 and TRBJ1-6): NAGVMQNPRHLVRRRGQEARLRCSPMKGHSHVYWYRQLPEEGLKFMVYLQKENIIDESGMPKERFSAEFPKEGPSILRIQQVVRGDSAAYFCASSPSQSSYNSPLHFGNGTRLTVT.

Note on this clonotype: Since a much larger clone is just one base distant, this may be a read error. The rearrangement uses TRBV14 and TRBJ1-4; 8 bases line up with TRBD1. Germline CDR1 SGHDN, CDR2 FVKESK. The CDR3 is 16 residues long. V shed 1 base, J shed 8 bases, and the junction held 9 bases outside the gene matches. CDR3 bases: TGTGCCAGCAGCCAAGGGGGACAGGAGTACAGCGAAAAACTGTTTTTT. Residues: CASSQGGQEYSEKLFF.

This clonotype was seen at least ten times. The chain employs TRBV29-1 and TRBJ1-2; D perhaps matches TRBD1 (6 bases). V dropped 2 bases and J dropped 2 bases, with 9 bases sitting between them. Germline CDR1 and CDR2: SQVTM and ANQGSEA. There are 13 residues in the CDR3. The CDR3 here is CSVETGTNYGYTF. The CDR3 DNA reads as TGCAGCGTTGAAACAGGGACCAACTATGGCTACACCTTC.